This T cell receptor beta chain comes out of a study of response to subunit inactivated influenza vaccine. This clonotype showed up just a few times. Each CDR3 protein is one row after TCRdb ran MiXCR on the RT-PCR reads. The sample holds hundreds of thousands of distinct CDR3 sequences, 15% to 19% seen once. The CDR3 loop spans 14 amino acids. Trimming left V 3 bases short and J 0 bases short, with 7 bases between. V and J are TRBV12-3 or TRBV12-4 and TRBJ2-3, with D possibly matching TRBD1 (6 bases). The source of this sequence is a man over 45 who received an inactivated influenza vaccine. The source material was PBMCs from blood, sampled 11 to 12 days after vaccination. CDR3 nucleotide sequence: TGTGCCAGCAGTTTCGACAGGAGCACAGATACGCAGTATTTT. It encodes CASSFDRSTDTQYF.